This TCR beta chain was recorded in a study of shared clonotypes between healthy human individuals. Deletions cut 6 bases from V and 6 bases from J, with 14 bases between. The CDR3 runs to 14 residues. Germline loops: CDR1 PRHDT, CDR2 FYEKMQ (reference sequence). Terminally differentiated effector memory CD45RA+ cells were excluded by CCR7 positive selection of CD45RO-negative cells. Profiling relied on immunoSEQ multiplex PCR, and the TCRdb table lists in-frame clones only, not all of them. Among 600,000 or so clones listed, roughly 98% were seen once. The chain uses TRBV13 and TRBJ2-2; the D is unclear. Material: naive CD8+ T cells sorted from blood. This TCR was sampled from a man aged 25 to 40 in good health. CDR3 nucleotide sequence: TGTGCCAGCAGGCGAGCCCCCGAACCCGGGGAGCTGTTTTTT. Translating gives CASRRAPEPGELFF. Complete variable domain (other parts from reference TRBV13 and TRBJ2-2): AAGVIQSPRHLIKEKRETATLKCYPIPRHDTVYWYQQGPGQDPQFLISFYEKMQSDKGSIPDRFSAQQFSDYHSELNMSSLELGDSALYFCASRRAPEPGELFFGEGSRLTVL.